The present T cell receptor (beta chain) was sequenced within a study of T-cell memory formation after mild COVID-19 (dated by TCRdb to the early 2020s). In terms of the full investigation: TCR sequence clusters from the two donors were found to be largely donor specific. T-cell clones expanding and contracting after mild COVID-19 in two donors were tracked by longitudinal TCRalpha and TCRbeta repertoire sequencing. Two young, previously healthy adult volunteers made up the cohort, one male and one female.

V gives up 7 bases and J gives up 2 bases, and the segment between their germline ends measures 14 bases. From its cysteine to its phenylalanine, the CDR3 spans 14 amino acids. Just the 42-base CDR3 DNA is kept, in frame starting at base 1. This clonotype was detected only a few times. Its antigen is currently not known. Within one base of it there is no much larger clone, and no base qualities were kept. Data came from an Illumina NovaSeq 6000. TCRalpha and TCRbeta cDNA libraries were built by 5'RACE with constant-segment primers, adding sample barcodes and unique molecular identifiers. Trizol reagent was used to extract RNA from every sample. Libraries were amplified in two PCR steps, with a second sample barcode and Illumina TruSeq adapters added in the second step. The libraries were sequenced on an Illumina NovaSeq using 2 x 150 bp paired-end reads. As for the original processing: Demultiplexing of reads and collapsing into UMI-guided consensus sequences were performed with migec v1.2.7. Using mixcr v2.1.11, UMI consensuses were aligned to TRA and TRB V and J templates and then assembled into clonotypes. A clonotype was counted as expanded or contracted only if both edgeR and NoisET called the change significant, with noise models trained on biological replicates. For edgeR calls, the thresholds were a false discovery rate-adjusted p below 0.01 and a log2 fold-change of 1. As an exploratory analysis of dynamics, max-normalized trajectories of the 1000 most abundant clonotypes were examined by PCA with hierarchical clustering. The CD4 or CD8 phenotype of responding clones was assigned using the separately sequenced CD4+ and CD8+ repertoires. The public sequencing data were trimmed at Q25 with fastp and processed into clonotypes with MiXCR by TCRdb, which kept only in-frame beta chains. Rows with a matching CDR3 protein are joined into one entry that keeps the most common DNA and genes. These V and J calls originate from TCRdb's pipeline instead of the authors' own analysis. The sample table shows over 350,000 distinct CDR3 sequences, and around 24% are seen once. The leading ten clones occupy around 8.7% of the sample.

The study at large found these results: From day 15 to 85, contracting clones showed balanced CD4/CD8 phenotypes, whereas a second wave of clones that expanded from day 15 to 37 leaned towards CD4+. Only a couple of mild cases were covered in the study, and larger cohorts including severe cases with pre-infection samples were considered necessary. Contracting CD4+ clones appeared mostly in the CM and EM memory subsets, whereas CD8+ clones were enriched in EMRA. Some responding clones were detected in pre-infection memory, which suggested that pre-existing cross-reactive memory T cells had joined the SARS-CoV-2 response. SARS-CoV-2 specificity of the second-wave clones peaking on day 37 was not confirmed.

Ficoll-Paque density gradient centrifugation was used to isolate PBMCs. Input material: PBMCs or a T cell subset sorted from them (not recorded which). Recombination joined TRBV12-3 or TRBV12-4 with TRBJ1-1; a tentative D call is TRBD1 (6 bases match). The clonotype originates from an adult woman who had mild COVID-19 (a few samples of this study predate the infection). The sample titles of this study are shuffled in the database, so cell type and time point are left out; the donor was told from shared clones. CDR3 protein: CASTPGHPNTEAFF. The DNA sequence reads TGTGCCAGCACTCCGGGACACCCAAACACTGAAGCTTTCTTT.